These T cell receptor beta chains were read from a single sample in a study of PD-1 blockade in classical Hodgkin lymphoma. Assay: immunoSEQ multiplex PCR; the TCRdb copy retains only in-frame clones and omits some. The table includes roughly 100,000 clones, approximately 90% detected once. The sample consisted of peripheral blood mononuclear cells (PBMCs), taken before the fourth cycle of nivolumab. The source of these receptors is a human donor with classical Hodgkin lymphoma. Each CDR3 is given with its conserved first and last residue. The D gene is left open where the match is weak. For some rows the clone size is stated as once, few or many, or as a class when expanded; others skip it.

d_gene	v_gene	abundance	j_gene	CDR3aa	CDR3nt
TRBD1	TRBV6-6	once	TRBJ2-7	CASRRGQDLGEYF	TGTGCCAGCAGAAGGGGGCAGGACCTAGGGGAGTACTTC
TRBD1	TRBV4-1	-	TRBJ1-5	CASSQDLPGTGPQPQHF	TGCGCCAGCAGCCAAGATCTCCCCGGGACAGGCCCCCAGCCCCAGCATTTT
TRBD2	TRBV28	-	TRBJ2-2	CASSAWFLSGDVGGELFF	TGTGCCAGCAGTGCCTGGTTCCTTAGCGGGGATGTGGGCGGGGAGCTGTTTTTT
-	TRBV5-1	-	TRBJ1-5	CASSPDGQLNQPQHF	TGCGCCAGCAGCCCAGATGGACAGCTTAATCAGCCCCAGCATTTT
-	TRBV7-2	-	TRBJ2-1	CASRRRVNTNNEQFF	TGTGCCAGCAGACGCCGAGTCAACACGAACAATGAGCAGTTCTTC
TRBD2	TRBV4-2	-	TRBJ2-1	CASSERTSGSSYNEQFF	TGTGCCAGCAGCGAAAGGACTAGCGGGTCTTCCTACAATGAGCAGTTCTTC
-	TRBV18	once	TRBJ2-7	CASSPPLLSSYEQYF	TGTGCCAGCTCACCACCGTTATTAAGCTCCTACGAGCAGTACTTC
-	TRBV11-2	-	TRBJ2-6	CASSFGPGANVLTF	TGTGCCAGCAGCTTCGGGCCTGGGGCCAACGTCCTGACTTTC
TRBD2	TRBV4-1	-	TRBJ2-1	CASSQAGTSGYLSSYNEQFF	TGCGCCAGCAGCCAAGCCGGGACTAGCGGGTACCTAAGCTCCTACAATGAGCAGTTCTTC
-	TRBV19	once	TRBJ1-2	CASSQVAGYGYTF	TGTGCCAGTAGTCAAGTGGCAGGGTATGGCTACACCTTC
-	TRBV5-8	once	TRBJ2-3	CASSSARGISTDTQYF	TGTGCCAGCAGCTCGGCTAGGGGAATTAGCACAGATACGCAGTATTTT
-	TRBV30	-	TRBJ2-4	CASSMTRLGNVNIQYF	TGTGCCTCCTCCATGACTAGGTTGGGGAATGTGAACATTCAGTACTTC
-	TRBV2	-	TRBJ2-2	CASSVRSGTGELFF	TGTGCCAGCAGTGTGAGGTCGGGCACCGGGGAGCTGTTTTTT
-	TRBV30	-	TRBJ1-1	CAWSVGGGFEAFF	TGTGCCTGGAGTGTAGGCGGGGGTTTTGAAGCTTTCTTT
TRBD1	TRBV7-9	-	TRBJ2-7	CASSTGQGDREQYF	TGTGCCAGCAGCACGGGACAGGGGGATCGGGAGCAGTACTTC
TRBD2	TRBV4-1	-	TRBJ2-5	CASSLFPLTPSGFQETQYF	TGCGCCAGCAGCCTTTTCCCCCTAACCCCTAGCGGATTTCAAGAGACCCAGTACTTC
-	TRBV11-2	once	TRBJ2-7	CASSLAAGTAPYEQYF	TGTGCCAGCAGCTTAGCCGCGGGGACCGCCCCATACGAGCAGTACTTC
TRBD1	TRBV2	-	TRBJ1-5	CASRRQPGQGEPQHF	TGTGCCAGCAGGCGACAGCCGGGACAGGGGGAGCCCCAGCATTTT
-	TRBV30	-	TRBJ2-5	CAWSVGETQYF	TGTGCCTGGAGCGTCGGTGAGACCCAGTACTTC